This T cell receptor beta chain stems from a study of cytomegalovirus exposure and HLA in healthy donors. Study-wide background: Tens of millions of unique TCRs from HLA-typed donors were held in an early release of data.

Trimming left V 5 bases short and J 5 bases short, with 4 bases between. Looked up from germline, CDR1 is MDHEN and CDR2 is SYDVKM. CDR3 length: 11 amino acids. PCR amplification relied on 60 Vbeta primers (plus 13 Jbeta primers). TCRdb keeps only in-frame clones here, not all; method: immunoSEQ multiplex PCR. The sample lists 75,000 to 90,000 clones, about 81% occurring once. Sequenced sample: PBMCs. The receptor's source is a woman aged 35 to 49 in good health and CMV-seropositive. The chain has TRBV28 and TRBJ1-3; D is unclear. In DNA, the CDR3 is TGTGCCAGCAGTGACAGAAACACCATATATTTT. This encodes CASSDRNTIYF. Looking up the rest from reference TRBV28 and TRBJ1-3 gives the full variable domain: DVKVTQSSRYLVKRTGEKVFLECVQDMDHENMFWYRQDPGLGLRLIYFSYDVKMKEKGDIPEGYSVSREKKERFSLILESASTNQTSMYLCASSDRNTIYFGEGSWLTVV.